Listed below are T cell receptor beta chains from one sample, sequenced in a study of cytomegalovirus exposure and HLA in healthy donors. The repertoire was sequenced with immunoSEQ multiplex PCR; TCRdb's copy has only in-frame clones and lacks some. This table has about 150,000 clones, nearly 70% appearing once. Sequences were obtained from PBMCs. These receptors were taken from a man under 40 in good health and CMV-seropositive. CDR3s include the opening cysteine and the closing phenylalanine or tryptophan. The order of the fields is V gene, D gene, clone size, J gene, CDR3 DNA, CDR3 protein. A D gene is named only where the DNA matches it firmly. The size entry is marked missing in some rows and otherwise reads once, few, many or a size class.

v_call: TRBV13
d_call: TRBD2
clone_size: few
j_call: TRBJ2-7
cdr3_nt: TGTGCCAGCACCCCGGGACTAGCGGGAGTATGGGAGCAGTACTTC
cdr3_aa: CASTPGLAGVWEQYF

v_call: TRBV19
d_call: TRBD2
clone_size: .
j_call: TRBJ2-1
cdr3_nt: TGTGCCAGTAGTACTCTAGCGGGAGGGACTCGTGAGCAGTTCTTC
cdr3_aa: CASSTLAGGTREQFF

v_call: TRBV6-5
d_call: .
clone_size: once
j_call: TRBJ2-1
cdr3_nt: TGTGCCAGCAGTTACTCGGGGCACTACAATGAGCAGTTCTTC
cdr3_aa: CASSYSGHYNEQFF

v_call: TRBV5-1
d_call: TRBD1
clone_size: .
j_call: TRBJ2-5
cdr3_nt: TGCGCCAGCAGCTCAGCCGGACAGGAAGAGACCCAGTACTTC
cdr3_aa: CASSSAGQEETQYF

v_call: TRBV7-2
d_call: .
clone_size: .
j_call: TRBJ1-3
cdr3_nt: TGTGCCAGCAGCCAACGACTCGGACAGACATCTGGAAACACCATATATTTT
cdr3_aa: CASSQRLGQTSGNTIYF

v_call: TRBV10-3
d_call: TRBD2
clone_size: .
j_call: TRBJ2-7
cdr3_nt: TGTGCCATCAGTGAGACGATTAGCGGGACTGGGTACGAGCAGTACTTC
cdr3_aa: CAISETISGTGYEQYF

v_call: TRBV6-5
d_call: TRBD1
clone_size: few
j_call: TRBJ2-1
cdr3_nt: TGTGCCAGCAGTTTGACAGGGGGCTCCTACAATGAGCAGTTCTTC
cdr3_aa: CASSLTGGSYNEQFF

v_call: TRBV7-2
d_call: .
clone_size: .
j_call: TRBJ1-1
cdr3_nt: TGTGCCAGCAGCTTACAGCAGGGGAGCACTGAAGCTTTCTTT
cdr3_aa: CASSLQQGSTEAFF

v_call: TRBV5-1
d_call: .
clone_size: .
j_call: TRBJ1-2
cdr3_nt: TGCGCCAGCAGCTCCAGGGAGACAGGAAACTATGGCTACACCTTC
cdr3_aa: CASSSRETGNYGYTF

v_call: TRBV30
d_call: TRBD1
clone_size: .
j_call: TRBJ1-4
cdr3_nt: TGTGCCTGGAGTGCGGGACAGGGTCAGGAAAAACTGTTTTTT
cdr3_aa: CAWSAGQGQEKLFF

v_call: TRBV6-5
d_call: .
clone_size: few
j_call: TRBJ2-7
cdr3_nt: TGTGCCAGCAGTCCCGATGGGAGGAGTAGCTACGAGCAGTACTTC
cdr3_aa: CASSPDGRSSYEQYF

v_call: TRBV19
d_call: .
clone_size: .
j_call: TRBJ1-2
cdr3_nt: TGTGCCAGTAGTATAGTGGGTGGGGGGGGCTACACCTTC
cdr3_aa: CASSIVGGGGYTF

v_call: TRBV2
d_call: .
clone_size: few
j_call: TRBJ2-7
cdr3_nt: TGTGCCAGCAACAGCCGCTTTTCCTACGAGCAGTACTTC
cdr3_aa: CASNSRFSYEQYF

v_call: TRBV6-4
d_call: TRBD2
clone_size: .
j_call: TRBJ2-3
cdr3_nt: TGTGCCAGCAGCCCCTCCAGCGGGAGTAAAGATACGCAGTATTTT
cdr3_aa: CASSPSSGSKDTQYF

v_call: TRBV28
d_call: .
clone_size: .
j_call: TRBJ2-5
cdr3_nt: TGTGCCAGCAGTCCTAGGGGCCCGCGGCCTGAGACCCAGTACTTC
cdr3_aa: CASSPRGPRPETQYF

v_call: TRBV11-1
d_call: .
clone_size: few
j_call: TRBJ1-1
cdr3_nt: TGTGCCAGCAGCTCATTGCTCGGGACTGAAGCTTTCTTT
cdr3_aa: CASSSLLGTEAFF

v_call: TRBV7-9
d_call: .
clone_size: few
j_call: TRBJ2-7
cdr3_nt: TGTGCCAGCTCAAGCGGTAGCTCCTACGAGCAGTACTTC
cdr3_aa: CASSSGSSYEQYF

v_call: TRBV18
d_call: TRBD1
clone_size: .
j_call: TRBJ1-1
cdr3_nt: TGTGCCAGCTCGTATGGACAGGGGAACACTGAAGCTTTCTTT
cdr3_aa: CASSYGQGNTEAFF

v_call: TRBV29-1
d_call: TRBD1
clone_size: .
j_call: TRBJ1-2
cdr3_nt: TGCAGCGTTGAACGACACGGGACAGGGCGGATAGACGGTGGCTACACCTTC
cdr3_aa: CSVERHGTGRIDGGYTF

v_call: TRBV5-1
d_call: .
clone_size: .
j_call: TRBJ1-1
cdr3_nt: TGCGCCAGCAGCTCGGCGGCTGGGTCCACTGAAGCTTTCTTT
cdr3_aa: CASSSAAGSTEAFF

v_call: TRBV7-9
d_call: TRBD2
clone_size: once
j_call: TRBJ2-1
cdr3_nt: TGTGCCAGCAGCGTTGCCGGGACTAGCCTCGATGAGCAGTTCTTC
cdr3_aa: CASSVAGTSLDEQFF

v_call: TRBV7-9
d_call: .
clone_size: .
j_call: TRBJ2-3
cdr3_nt: TGTGCCAGCAGAGGGGGGGAAGCGTCGGCAGATACGCAGTATTTT
cdr3_aa: CASRGGEASADTQYF

v_call: TRBV7-2
d_call: .
clone_size: once
j_call: TRBJ1-1
cdr3_nt: TGTGCCAGCAGCGCAATGTTCACAGGAGACACTGAAGCTTTCTTT
cdr3_aa: CASSAMFTGDTEAFF

v_call: TRBV19
d_call: TRBD1
clone_size: .
j_call: TRBJ1-4
cdr3_nt: TGTGCCAGTAGTATTTCCCCCAGGGGGGCTGAAAAACTGTTTTTT
cdr3_aa: CASSISPRGAEKLFF

v_call: TRBV30
d_call: TRBD1
clone_size: .
j_call: TRBJ2-3
cdr3_nt: TGTGCCTGGAGTGCGCTAGCGCGAGGACAGGGAGATACGCAGTATTTT
cdr3_aa: CAWSALARGQGDTQYF

v_call: TRBV10-2
d_call: .
clone_size: few
j_call: TRBJ1-1
cdr3_nt: TGCGCCACCGTCGACTTGAACACTGAAGCTTTCTTT
cdr3_aa: CATVDLNTEAFF

v_call: TRBV7-2
d_call: .
clone_size: .
j_call: TRBJ1-1
cdr3_nt: TGTGCCAGCAGCTTAGCTGGCAGGGGTGTCGCTGAAGCTTTCTTT
cdr3_aa: CASSLAGRGVAEAFF

v_call: TRBV5-1
d_call: TRBD1
clone_size: few
j_call: TRBJ1-2
cdr3_nt: TGCGCCAGCAGCCCCGGGGGACAGAGATATGGCTACACCTTC
cdr3_aa: CASSPGGQRYGYTF

v_call: TRBV10-3
d_call: .
clone_size: .
j_call: TRBJ2-7
cdr3_nt: TGTGCCATCAGTAAACCGGACACGCTGGATGAGCAGTACTTC
cdr3_aa: CAISKPDTLDEQYF

v_call: TRBV11-3
d_call: .
clone_size: .
j_call: TRBJ1-1
cdr3_nt: TGTGCCAGCAGCCGCGACAGAGCGAACACTGAAGCTTTCTTT
cdr3_aa: CASSRDRANTEAFF

v_call: TRBV6-5
d_call: .
clone_size: .
j_call: TRBJ2-1
cdr3_nt: TGTGCCAGCAGATTAGAGGAGGGGTCTTACAATGAGCAGTTCTTC
cdr3_aa: CASRLEEGSYNEQFF

v_call: TRBV13
d_call: .
clone_size: few
j_call: TRBJ1-1
cdr3_nt: TGTGCCAGCAGCTTAGGTCGGGGTTGGAACACTGAAGCTTTCTTT
cdr3_aa: CASSLGRGWNTEAFF

v_call: TRBV27
d_call: TRBD1
clone_size: .
j_call: TRBJ2-7
cdr3_nt: TGTGCCAGCAGTTTGACAGGGTTCTCCTACGAGCAGTACTTC
cdr3_aa: CASSLTGFSYEQYF